These 15 T cell receptor beta chains originate from one sample sequenced in a study of T cell responses to AZD1222 COVID-19 vaccine. The data were produced by immunoSEQ multiplex PCR, yet TCRdb's version contains in-frame clones alone and is incomplete. The sample contains 150,000 to 200,000 clones, 92% of which appear only once. The sequencing used peripheral blood, collected 28 days after the second AZD1222 dose. The source of these receptors is an adult who received the AZD1222 COVID-19 vaccine.

The J gene is TRBJ1-2, the V gene TRBV2; D possibly corresponds to TRBD1 (5 bases). Trimming took off 6 bases at V and 6 bases at J, with 11 bases between the two ends. CDR3 size: 12 residues. Per the germline V gene, CDR1 is SNHLY and CDR2 is FYNNEI. The CDR3 DNA reads as TGTGCCAGCAGCACCCGGGACCATGGCTACACCTTC. It encodes CASSTRDHGYTF.

V is TRBV3-1 (or the pseudogene TRBV3-2) and J is TRBJ1-4; D may be TRBD1 (6 bases). The length of the CDR3 is 15 residues. Trimming stripped 4 bases from V and 6 bases from J, with 15 bases between. Germline assignment: CDR1 LGHDT and CDR2 YNNKEL (reference sequence). The DNA of the CDR3 is TGTGCCAGCAGCCCCCCCCGGGCAGGGGATGAAAAACTGTTTTTT. Translating it yields CASSPPRAGDEKLFF.

This clone appeared once. The chain uses TRBV27 and TRBJ1-2; D possibly corresponds to TRBD1 (6 bases). Between the trimmed V and J ends, which lost 6 bases and 6 bases, there was a span of 23 bases. The CDR3 is made up of 16 amino acids. CDR1 and CDR2 (germline): MNHEY, SMNVEV (reference sequence). The CDR3 bases are TGTGCCAGCAGCAGGGGCGGGGCGACGTCGTTCGATGGCTACACCTTC. Translated, it gives CASSRGGATSFDGYTF.

The V and J genes are TRBV9 and TRBJ2-7; D is uncertain. The CDR3 consists of 15 residues. The germline CDR1 and CDR2 sequences are SGDLS and YYNGEE. V lost 4 bases, J lost 4 bases, and 18 bases lay in between. The CDR3 loop reads CASSTDPTSVYEQYF. CDR3 bases: TGTGCCAGCAGCACCGACCCGACGTCCGTTTACGAGCAGTACTTC.

The chain joins TRBV10-3 to TRBJ1-2; 11 bases line up with TRBD1. CDR3 length: 17 residues. Germline V gene sequence: CDR1 ENHRY, CDR2 SYGVKD. V gave up 3 bases and J gave up 4 bases; unmatched junction bases: 10. CDR3 bases: TGTGCCATCAGTGACCCGGGACAGGGGGTATTAATCTATGGCTACACCTTC. Encoded protein: CAISDPGQGVLIYGYTF.

The chain's CDR3 is CASSLEATTNEKLFF. DNA for the CDR3: TGTGCCAGCAGCTTAGAGGCCACAACTAATGAAAAACTGTTTTTT. The chain joins TRBV7-9 to TRBJ1-4; D is uncertain. This CDR3 has 15 residues. V gave up 1 base and J gave up 0 bases, with 6 bases separating them. Germline loops: CDR1 SEHNR, CDR2 FQNEAQ (reference sequence).

The V gene is TRBV3-1 (or the pseudogene TRBV3-2), the J gene TRBJ1-6, with D hard to call. There are 14 residues in the CDR3. Trimming shortened V by 1 base and J by 10 bases, and 11 bases separated the two germline ends. CDR1 is LGHDT, CDR2 YNNKEL, per germline (reference sequence). DNA of the CDR3: TGTGCCAGCAGCCAAGCGAGTCTGTACTCACCCCTCCACTTT. It yields the protein CASSQASLYSPLHF.

The chain joins TRBV5-1 to TRBJ1-2, with a tentative D call TRBD1 (6 bases). This CDR3 contains 16 residues. Per the germline V gene, CDR1 is SGHRS and CDR2 is YFSETQ. Trimming took 4 bases from V and 1 from J, leaving 17 bases between them. DNA of the CDR3: TGCGCCAGCAGCGGCCTGAGGGGGGAGAGTAACTATGGCTACACCTTC. It specifies CASSGLRGESNYGYTF.

This rearrangement joins TRBV7-2 to TRBJ1-1; D is perhaps TRBD1 (6 bases). Trimming stripped 1 base from V and 0 bases from J, with 9 bases between. The CDR3 is made up of 15 amino acids. Germline V gives CDR1 SGHTA, CDR2 FQGNSA. The CDR3 DNA sequence: TGTGCCAGCAGCTTAGGTGGGGGCATGAACACTGAAGCTTTCTTT. Amino acid sequence: CASSLGGGMNTEAFF.

The rearrangement uses TRBV5-1 and TRBJ1-2; 8 bases match TRBD1. Looked up from germline, CDR1 is SGHRS and CDR2 is YFSETQ. The CDR3 length is 13 residues. Unmatched junction bases numbered 6, after V lost 4 bases and J lost 7 bases. CDR3 in amino acids: CASSPGQGLGYTF. DNA for the CDR3: TGCGCCAGCAGCCCCGGACAGGGTCTTGGCTACACCTTC.

The V call is TRBV7-9, the J call TRBJ1-3; D is perhaps TRBD1 (6 bases). CDR1 and CDR2 (germline): SEHNR, FQNEAQ (reference sequence). The CDR3 has 15 residues. The V end lost 5 bases, the J end lost 9 bases, and 20 bases lay between the germline ends. The CDR3 DNA follows: TGTGCCAGCAGCGAACTGAGTTGGGGGCTCGGCACCATATATTTT. Translated, it gives CASSELSWGLGTIYF.

V and J are TRBV30 and TRBJ1-1, with unresolved D. Germline CDR1 and CDR2: GTSNPN and SVGIG (reference sequence). This CDR3 has 11 amino acids. The V end lost 0 bases, the J end lost 5 bases, and 4 bases lay between the germline ends. CDR3 residues: CAWSVQTEAFF. CDR3 sequence (DNA): TGTGCCTGGAGTGTACAGACTGAAGCTTTCTTT. Full variable domain (rest looked up from reference TRBV30 and TRBJ1-1): SQTIHQWPATLVQPVGSPLSLECTVEGTSNPNLYWYRQAAGRGLQLLFYSVGIGQISSEVPQNLSASRPQDRQFILSSKKLLLSDSGFYLCAWSVQTEAFFGQGTRLTVV.

The chain employs TRBV6-5 and TRBJ1-2; perhaps TRBD1 as D (5 bases). The length of the CDR3 is 14 residues. Trimming shortened V by 0 bases and J by 4 bases, and 9 bases separated the two germline ends. CDR1 is MNHEY and CDR2 is SVGAGI in the germline V gene. CDR3 amino acids: CASSYSGASYGYTF. The CDR3 bases are TGTGCCAGCAGTTACTCAGGGGCTTCCTATGGCTACACCTTC.

The V and J genes are TRBV11-2 and TRBJ2-7; D possibly matches TRBD1 or TRBD2 (6 bases each). Trimming left V 0 bases short and J 7 bases short, with 16 bases between. There are 15 residues in the CDR3. The germline gives CDR1 SGHAT, CDR2 FQNNGV. CDR3 region: CASSLEGSGAGEQYF. CDR3 in DNA: TGTGCCAGCAGCTTAGAAGGGTCGGGGGCTGGTGAGCAGTACTTC.

The chain uses TRBV7-9 and TRBJ1-3, with D maybe TRBD1 (5 bases). The CDR3 extends over 13 amino acids. CDR1 is SEHNR, CDR2 FQNEAQ, per germline (reference sequence). Trimming left V 8 bases short and J 1 base short, with 9 bases between. The CDR3 sequence is CASGAGSGNTIYF. In nucleotides, the CDR3 is TGTGCCAGCGGGGCAGGGTCTGGAAACACCATATATTTT.